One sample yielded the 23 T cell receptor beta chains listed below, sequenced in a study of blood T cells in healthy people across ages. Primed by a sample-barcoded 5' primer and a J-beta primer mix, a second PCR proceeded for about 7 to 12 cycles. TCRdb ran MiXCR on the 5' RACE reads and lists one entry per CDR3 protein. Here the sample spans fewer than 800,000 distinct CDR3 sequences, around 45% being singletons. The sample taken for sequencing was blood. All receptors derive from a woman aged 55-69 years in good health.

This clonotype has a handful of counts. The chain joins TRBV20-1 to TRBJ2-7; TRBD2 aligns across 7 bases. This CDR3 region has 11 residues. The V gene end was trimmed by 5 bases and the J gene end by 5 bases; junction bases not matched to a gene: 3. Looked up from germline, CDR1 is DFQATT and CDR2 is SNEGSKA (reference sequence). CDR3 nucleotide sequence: TGCAGTGCTCACGGACTAGACGAGCAGTACTTC. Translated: CSAHGLDEQYF.

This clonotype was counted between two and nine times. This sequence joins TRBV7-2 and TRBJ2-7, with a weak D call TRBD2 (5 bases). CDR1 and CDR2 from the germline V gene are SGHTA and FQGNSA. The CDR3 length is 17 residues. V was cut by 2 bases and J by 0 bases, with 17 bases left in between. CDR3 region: CASSLSIGLPSSYEQYF. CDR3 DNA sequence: TGTGCCAGCAGCTTATCGATTGGACTGCCGAGCTCCTACGAGCAGTACTTC.

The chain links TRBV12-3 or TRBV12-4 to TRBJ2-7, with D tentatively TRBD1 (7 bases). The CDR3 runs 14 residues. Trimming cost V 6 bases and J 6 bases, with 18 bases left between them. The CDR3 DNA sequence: TGTGCCAGCAGAGCGACAGGGAGGCCGCTCGAGCAGTACTTC. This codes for CASRATGRPLEQYF.

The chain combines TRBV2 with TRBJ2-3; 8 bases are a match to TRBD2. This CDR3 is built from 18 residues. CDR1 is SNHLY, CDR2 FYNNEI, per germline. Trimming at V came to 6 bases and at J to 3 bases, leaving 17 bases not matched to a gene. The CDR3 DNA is TGTGCCAGCAGCGAACTAACGGGAGGGCGCTTTTGTACAGATACGCAGTATTTT. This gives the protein CASSELTGGRFCTDTQYF. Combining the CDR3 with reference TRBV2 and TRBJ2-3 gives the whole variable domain EPEVTQTPSHQVTQMGQEVILRCVPISNHLYFYWYRQILGQKVEFLVSFYNNEISEKSEIFDDQFSVERPDGSNFTLKIRSTKLEDSAMYFCASSELTGGRFCTDTQYFGPGTRLTVL.

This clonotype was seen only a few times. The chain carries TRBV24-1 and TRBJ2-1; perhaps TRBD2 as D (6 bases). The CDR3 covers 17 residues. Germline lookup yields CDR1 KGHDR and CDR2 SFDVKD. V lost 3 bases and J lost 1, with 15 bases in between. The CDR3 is CATSDGGNSLSYNEQFF. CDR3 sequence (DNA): TGTGCCACCAGTGATGGCGGGAACTCCCTATCCTACAATGAGCAGTTCTTC.

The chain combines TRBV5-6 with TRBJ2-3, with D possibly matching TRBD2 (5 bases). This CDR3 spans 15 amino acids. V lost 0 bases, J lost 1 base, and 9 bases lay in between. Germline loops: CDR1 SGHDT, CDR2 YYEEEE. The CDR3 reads CASSLGGDRTDTQYF. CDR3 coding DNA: TGTGCCAGCAGCTTGGGGGGAGATCGCACAGATACGCAGTATTTT.

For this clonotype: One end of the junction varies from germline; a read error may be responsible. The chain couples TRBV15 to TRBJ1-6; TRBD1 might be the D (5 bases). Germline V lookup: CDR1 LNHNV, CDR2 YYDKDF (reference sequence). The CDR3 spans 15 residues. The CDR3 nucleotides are TGTGTCACCAGCACCCACCGGGCTACAGGCTCACCCCTCCACTTT. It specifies CVTSTHRATGSPLHF.

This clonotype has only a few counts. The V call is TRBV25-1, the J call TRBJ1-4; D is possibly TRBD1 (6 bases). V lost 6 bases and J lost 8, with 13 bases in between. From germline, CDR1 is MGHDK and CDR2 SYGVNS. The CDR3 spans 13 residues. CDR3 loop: CASRGTSFEKLFF. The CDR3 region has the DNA TGTGCCAGCAGAGGGACAAGCTTCGAAAAACTGTTTTTT.

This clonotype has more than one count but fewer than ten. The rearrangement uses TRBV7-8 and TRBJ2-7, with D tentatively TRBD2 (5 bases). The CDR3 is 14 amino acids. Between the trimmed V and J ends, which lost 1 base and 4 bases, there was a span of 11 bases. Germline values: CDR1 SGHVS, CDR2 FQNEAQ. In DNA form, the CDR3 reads TGTGCCAGCAGCTTAGGTTCGGGAAAGTACGAGCAGTACTTC. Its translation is CASSLGSGKYEQYF.

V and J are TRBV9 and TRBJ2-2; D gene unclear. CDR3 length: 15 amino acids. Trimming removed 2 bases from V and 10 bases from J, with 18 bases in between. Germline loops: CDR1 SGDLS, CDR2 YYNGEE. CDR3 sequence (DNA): TGTGCCAGCAGCGTGAGGATGGCATCTCCTGCGGAGCTGTTTTTT. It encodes CASSVRMASPAELFF.

CDR3 in amino acids: CASSDQGVFGYEQYF. CDR3 DNA sequence: TGTGCCAGCAGCGACCAGGGCGTCTTTGGCTACGAGCAGTACTTC. This chain connects TRBV3-1 to TRBJ2-7; the D gene is possibly TRBD1 (5 bases). The ends were cut back, 5 bases at V and 3 bases at J, with 17 bases in the middle. Germline CDR1 is LGHDT and CDR2 is YNNKEL (reference sequence). This CDR3 is 15 amino acids long.

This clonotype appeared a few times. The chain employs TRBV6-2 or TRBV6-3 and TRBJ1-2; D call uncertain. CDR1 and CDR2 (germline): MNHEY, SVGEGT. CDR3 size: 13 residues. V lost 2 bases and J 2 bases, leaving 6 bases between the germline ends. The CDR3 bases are TGTGCCAGCAGTTACGACGGAAACTATGGCTACACCTTC. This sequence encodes CASSYDGNYGYTF.

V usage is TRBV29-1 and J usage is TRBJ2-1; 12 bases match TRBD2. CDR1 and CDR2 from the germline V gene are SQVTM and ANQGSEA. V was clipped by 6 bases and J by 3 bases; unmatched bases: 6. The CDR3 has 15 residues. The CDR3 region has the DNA TGCAGCGTGAGGGGACTAGCGGGTGTCTACAATGAGCAGTTCTTC. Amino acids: CSVRGLAGVYNEQFF.

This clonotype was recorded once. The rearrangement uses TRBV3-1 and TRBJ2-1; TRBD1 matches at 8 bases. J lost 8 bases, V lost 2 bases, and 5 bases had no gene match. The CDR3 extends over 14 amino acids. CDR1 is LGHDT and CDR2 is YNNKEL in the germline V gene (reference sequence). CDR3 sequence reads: CASSQTTGAHEQFF. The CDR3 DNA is TGTGCCAGCAGCCAAACGACAGGGGCCCATGAGCAGTTCTTC.

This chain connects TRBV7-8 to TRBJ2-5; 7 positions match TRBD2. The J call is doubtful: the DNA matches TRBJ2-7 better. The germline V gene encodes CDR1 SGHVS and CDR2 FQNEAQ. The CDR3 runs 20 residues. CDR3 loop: CASSFLPDLRLGGSYYEQYF. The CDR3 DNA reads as TGTGCCAGCAGCTTCCTCCCGGACCTCCGGCTGGGCGGGAGTTATTACGAGCAGTACTTC.

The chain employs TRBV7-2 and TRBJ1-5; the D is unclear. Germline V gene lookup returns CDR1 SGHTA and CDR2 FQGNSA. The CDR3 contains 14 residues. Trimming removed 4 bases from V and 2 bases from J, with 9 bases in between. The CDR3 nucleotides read TGTGCCAGCAGCTACGGTGCGGGCAATCAGCCCCAGCATTTT. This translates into CASSYGAGNQPQHF.

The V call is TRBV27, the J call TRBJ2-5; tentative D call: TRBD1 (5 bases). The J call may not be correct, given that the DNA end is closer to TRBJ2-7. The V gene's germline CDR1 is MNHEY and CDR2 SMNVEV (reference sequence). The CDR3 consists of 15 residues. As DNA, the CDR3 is TGTGCCAGCAGTTCCCCAGGGTGGAACATCCACGAGCAGTACTTC. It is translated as CASSSPGWNIHEQYF.

The CDR3: CSVGDYYEQYF. The CDR3, as DNA: TGCAGCGTTGGGGATTACTACGAGCAGTACTTC. The chain has TRBV29-1 and TRBJ2-7; no definite D call. The CDR3 covers 11 residues. The V end was cut by 4 bases, the J end by 3 bases, with 7 bases between. Germline values: CDR1 SQVTM, CDR2 ANQGSEA.

This chain's CDR3 is CASSLRQGKNIQYF. For the CDR3, the DNA is TGCGCCAGCAGCTTACGACAGGGAAAAAACATTCAGTACTTC. The chain has TRBV5-1 and TRBJ2-4; 7 positions match TRBD1. Germline V gene lookup returns CDR1 SGHRS and CDR2 YFSETQ. The junction had 3 bases not matched to a gene; V was cut back by 2 bases and J by 4 bases. The CDR3 runs to 14 residues.

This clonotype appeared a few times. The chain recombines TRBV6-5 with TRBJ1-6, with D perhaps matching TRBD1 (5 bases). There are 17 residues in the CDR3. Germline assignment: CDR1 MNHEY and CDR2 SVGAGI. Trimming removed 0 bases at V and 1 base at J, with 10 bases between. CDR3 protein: CASSYSGGRSYNSPLHF. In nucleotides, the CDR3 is TGTGCCAGCAGTTACTCCGGGGGACGGTCCTATAATTCACCCCTCCACTTT.

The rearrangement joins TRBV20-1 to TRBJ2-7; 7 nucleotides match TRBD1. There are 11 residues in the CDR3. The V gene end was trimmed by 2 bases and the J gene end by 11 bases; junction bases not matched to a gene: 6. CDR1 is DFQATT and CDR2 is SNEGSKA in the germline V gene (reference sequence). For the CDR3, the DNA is TGCAGTGCTAGATTAGGACAGGATAAGTACTTC. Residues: CSARLGQDKYF.

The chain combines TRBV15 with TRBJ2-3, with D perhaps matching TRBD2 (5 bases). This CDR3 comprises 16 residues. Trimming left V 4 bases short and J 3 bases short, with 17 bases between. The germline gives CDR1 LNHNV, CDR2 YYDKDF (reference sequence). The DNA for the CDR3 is TGTGCCACCAGCAAGATTGGAAGCGGATTAACAGATACGCAGTATTTT. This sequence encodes CATSKIGSGLTDTQYF. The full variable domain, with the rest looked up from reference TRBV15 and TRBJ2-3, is DAMVIQNPRYQVTQFGKPVTLSCSQTLNHNVMYWYQQKSSQAPKLLFHYYDKDFNNEADTPDNFQSRRPNTSFCFLDIRSPGLGDTAMYLCATSKIGSGLTDTQYFGPGTRLTVL.

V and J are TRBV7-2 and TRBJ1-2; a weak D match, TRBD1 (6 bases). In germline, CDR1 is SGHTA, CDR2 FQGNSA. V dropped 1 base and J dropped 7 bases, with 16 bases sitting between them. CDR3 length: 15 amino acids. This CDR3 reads CASSLGGTLSSGYTF. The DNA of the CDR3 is TGTGCCAGCAGCTTAGGGGGGACACTTTCTTCTGGCTACACCTTC.